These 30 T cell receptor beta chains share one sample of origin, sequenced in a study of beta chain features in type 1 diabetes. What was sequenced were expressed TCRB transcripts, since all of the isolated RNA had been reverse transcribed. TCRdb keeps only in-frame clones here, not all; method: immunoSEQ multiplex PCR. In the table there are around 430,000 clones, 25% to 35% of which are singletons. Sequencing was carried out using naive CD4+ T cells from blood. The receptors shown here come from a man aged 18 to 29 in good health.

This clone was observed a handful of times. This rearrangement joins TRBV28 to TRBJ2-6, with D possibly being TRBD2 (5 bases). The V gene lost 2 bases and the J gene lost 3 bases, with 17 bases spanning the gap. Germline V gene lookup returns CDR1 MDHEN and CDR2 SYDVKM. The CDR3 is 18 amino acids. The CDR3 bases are TGTGCCAGCAGTTTACGGACTGCGCAGTGGGATGGGGCCAACGTCCTGACTTTC. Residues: CASSLRTAQWDGANVLTF. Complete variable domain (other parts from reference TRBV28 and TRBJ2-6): DVKVTQSSRYLVKRTGEKVFLECVQDMDHENMFWYRQDPGLGLRLIYFSYDVKMKEKGDIPEGYSVSREKKERFSLILESASTNQTSMYLCASSLRTAQWDGANVLTFGAGSRLTVL.

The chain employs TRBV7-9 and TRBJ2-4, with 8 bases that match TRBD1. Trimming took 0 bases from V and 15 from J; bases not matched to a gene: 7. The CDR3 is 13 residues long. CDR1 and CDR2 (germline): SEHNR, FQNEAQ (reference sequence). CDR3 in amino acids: CASSLAYPGQAYF. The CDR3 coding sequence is TGTGCCAGCAGCTTAGCTTACCCGGGACAGGCGTACTTC.

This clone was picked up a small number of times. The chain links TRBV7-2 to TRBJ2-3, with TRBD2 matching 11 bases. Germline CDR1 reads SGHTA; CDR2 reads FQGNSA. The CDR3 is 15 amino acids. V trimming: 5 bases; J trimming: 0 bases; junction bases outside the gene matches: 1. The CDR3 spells CASSTSGSSTDTQYF. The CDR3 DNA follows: TGTGCCAGCAGCACTAGCGGGAGTAGCACAGATACGCAGTATTTT.

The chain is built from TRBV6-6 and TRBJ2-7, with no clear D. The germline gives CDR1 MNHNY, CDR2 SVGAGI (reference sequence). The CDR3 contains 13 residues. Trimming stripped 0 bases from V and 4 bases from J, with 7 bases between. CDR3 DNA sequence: TGTGCCAGCAGTTACTCGCGCAGTTACGAGCAGTACTTC. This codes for CASSYSRSYEQYF.

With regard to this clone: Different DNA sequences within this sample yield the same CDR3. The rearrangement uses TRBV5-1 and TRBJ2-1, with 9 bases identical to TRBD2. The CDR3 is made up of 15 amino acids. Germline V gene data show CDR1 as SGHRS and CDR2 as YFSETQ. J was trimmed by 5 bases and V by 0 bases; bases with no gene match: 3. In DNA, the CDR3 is TGCGCCAGCAGCTTGGTGACTAGCGGAGACAATGAGCAGTTCTTC. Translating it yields CASSLVTSGDNEQFF.

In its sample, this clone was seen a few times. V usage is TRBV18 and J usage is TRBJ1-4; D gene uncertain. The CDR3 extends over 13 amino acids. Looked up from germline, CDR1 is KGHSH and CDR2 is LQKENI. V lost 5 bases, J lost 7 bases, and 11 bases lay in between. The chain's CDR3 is CASSAVVGEKLFF. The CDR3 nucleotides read TGTGCCAGCTCAGCGGTGGTGGGTGAAAAACTGTTTTTT.

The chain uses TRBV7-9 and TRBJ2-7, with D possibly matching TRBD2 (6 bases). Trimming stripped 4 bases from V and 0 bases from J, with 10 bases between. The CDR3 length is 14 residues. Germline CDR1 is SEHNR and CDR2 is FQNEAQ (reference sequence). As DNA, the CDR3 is TGTGCCAGCAGCTCGGGACTTCTCTCCTACGAGCAGTACTTC. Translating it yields CASSSGLLSYEQYF.

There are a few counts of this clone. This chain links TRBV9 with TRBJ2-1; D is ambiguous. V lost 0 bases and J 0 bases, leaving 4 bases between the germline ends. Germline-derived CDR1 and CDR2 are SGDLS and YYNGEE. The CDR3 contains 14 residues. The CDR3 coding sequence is TGTGCCAGCAGCGTAGCTGACTCCTACAATGAGCAGTTCTTC. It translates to CASSVADSYNEQFF.

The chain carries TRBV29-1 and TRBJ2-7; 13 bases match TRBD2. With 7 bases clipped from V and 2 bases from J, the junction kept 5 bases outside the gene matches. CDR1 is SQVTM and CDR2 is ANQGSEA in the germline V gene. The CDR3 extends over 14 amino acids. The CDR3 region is CSAGLAGVPYEQYF. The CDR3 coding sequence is TGCAGCGCTGGACTAGCGGGAGTCCCCTACGAGCAGTACTTC.

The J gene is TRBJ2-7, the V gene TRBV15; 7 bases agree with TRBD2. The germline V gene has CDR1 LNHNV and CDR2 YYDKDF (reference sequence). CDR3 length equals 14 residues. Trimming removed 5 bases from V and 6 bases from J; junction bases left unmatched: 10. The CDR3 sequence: CATSAGLVLGEQYF. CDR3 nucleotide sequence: TGTGCCACCAGCGCCGGACTAGTTTTAGGCGAGCAGTACTTC.

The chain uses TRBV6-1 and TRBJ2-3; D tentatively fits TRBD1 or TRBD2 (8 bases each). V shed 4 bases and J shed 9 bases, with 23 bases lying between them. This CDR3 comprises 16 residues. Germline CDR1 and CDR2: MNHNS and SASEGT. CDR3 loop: CASSAVAGITGGTQYF. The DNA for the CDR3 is TGTGCCAGCAGTGCGGTAGCGGGGATTACAGGGGGAACGCAGTATTTT.

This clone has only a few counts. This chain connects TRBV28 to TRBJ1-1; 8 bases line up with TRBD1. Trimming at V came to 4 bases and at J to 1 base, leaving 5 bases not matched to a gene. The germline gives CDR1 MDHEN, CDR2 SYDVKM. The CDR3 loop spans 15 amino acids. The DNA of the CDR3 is TGTGCCAGCAGTTCCCCACAGGGGGGGAACACTGAAGCTTTCTTT. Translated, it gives CASSSPQGGNTEAFF.

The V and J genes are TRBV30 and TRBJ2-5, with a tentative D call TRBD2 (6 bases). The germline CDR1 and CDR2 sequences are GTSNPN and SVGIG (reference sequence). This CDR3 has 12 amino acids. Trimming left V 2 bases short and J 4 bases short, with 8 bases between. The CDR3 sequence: CAWSFGGETQYF. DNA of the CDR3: TGTGCCTGGAGTTTCGGGGGAGAGACCCAGTACTTC.

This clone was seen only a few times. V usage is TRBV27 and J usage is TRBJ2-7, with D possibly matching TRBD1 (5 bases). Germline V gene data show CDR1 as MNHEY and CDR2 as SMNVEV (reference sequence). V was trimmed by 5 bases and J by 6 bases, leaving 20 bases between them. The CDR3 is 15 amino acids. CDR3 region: CASSRWGRAPGEQYF. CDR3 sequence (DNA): TGTGCCAGCAGTCGATGGGGCAGGGCGCCCGGCGAGCAGTACTTC.

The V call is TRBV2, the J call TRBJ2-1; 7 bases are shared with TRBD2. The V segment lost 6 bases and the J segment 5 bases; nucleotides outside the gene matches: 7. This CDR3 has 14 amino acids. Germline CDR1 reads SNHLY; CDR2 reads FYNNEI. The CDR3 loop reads CASRVVAGDNEQFF. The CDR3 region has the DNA TGTGCCAGCAGGGTGGTCGCGGGGGACAATGAGCAGTTCTTC.

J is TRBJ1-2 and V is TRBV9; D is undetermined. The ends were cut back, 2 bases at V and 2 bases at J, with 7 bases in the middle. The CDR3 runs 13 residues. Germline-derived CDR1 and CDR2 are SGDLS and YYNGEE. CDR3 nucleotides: TGTGCCAGCAGCGTTCGGGCGAACTATGGCTACACCTTC. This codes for CASSVRANYGYTF.

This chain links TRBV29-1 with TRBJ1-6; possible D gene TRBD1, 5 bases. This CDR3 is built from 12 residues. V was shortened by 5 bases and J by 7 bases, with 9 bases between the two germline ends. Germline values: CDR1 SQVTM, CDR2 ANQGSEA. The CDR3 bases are TGCAGCGTTCGGGACGGGAATTCACCCCTCCACTTT. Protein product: CSVRDGNSPLHF.

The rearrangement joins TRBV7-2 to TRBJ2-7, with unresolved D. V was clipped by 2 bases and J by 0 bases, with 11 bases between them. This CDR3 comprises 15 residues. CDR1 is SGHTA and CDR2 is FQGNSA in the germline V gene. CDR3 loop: CASSLLPGPSYEQYF. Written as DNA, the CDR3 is TGTGCCAGCAGCTTACTACCGGGCCCCTCCTACGAGCAGTACTTC.

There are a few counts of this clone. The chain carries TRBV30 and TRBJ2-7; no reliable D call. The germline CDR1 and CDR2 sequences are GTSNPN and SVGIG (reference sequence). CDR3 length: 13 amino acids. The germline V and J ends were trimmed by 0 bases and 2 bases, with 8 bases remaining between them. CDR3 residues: CAWSVGSTYEQYF. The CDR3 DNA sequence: TGTGCCTGGAGTGTAGGGTCCACCTACGAGCAGTACTTC.

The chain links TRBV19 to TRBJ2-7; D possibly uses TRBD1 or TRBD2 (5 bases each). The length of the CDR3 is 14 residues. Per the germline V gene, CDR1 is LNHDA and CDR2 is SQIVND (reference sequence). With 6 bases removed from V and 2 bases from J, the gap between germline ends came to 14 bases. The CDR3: CASSPRGVTYEQYF. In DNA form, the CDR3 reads TGTGCCAGTAGCCCCCGAGGGGTAACCTACGAGCAGTACTTC.

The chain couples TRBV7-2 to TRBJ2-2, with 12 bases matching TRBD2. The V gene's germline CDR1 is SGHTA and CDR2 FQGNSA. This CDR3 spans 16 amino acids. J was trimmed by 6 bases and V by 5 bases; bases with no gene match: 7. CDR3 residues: CASSTRTSGIAGELFF. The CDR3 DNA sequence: TGTGCCAGCAGCACAAGGACTAGCGGGATCGCCGGGGAGCTGTTTTTT.

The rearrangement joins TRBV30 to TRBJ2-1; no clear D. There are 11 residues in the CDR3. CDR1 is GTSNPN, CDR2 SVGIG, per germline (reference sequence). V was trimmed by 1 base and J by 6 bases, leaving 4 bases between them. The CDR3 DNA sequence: TGTGCCTGGAGTGCGGCCAATGAGCAGTTCTTC. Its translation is CAWSAANEQFF.

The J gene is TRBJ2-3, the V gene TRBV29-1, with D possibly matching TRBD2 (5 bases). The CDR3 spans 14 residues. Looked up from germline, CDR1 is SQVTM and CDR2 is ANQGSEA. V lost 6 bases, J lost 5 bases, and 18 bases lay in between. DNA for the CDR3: TGCAGCGTACCTCCCTCTAGCCGGGGAGATACGCAGTATTTT. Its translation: CSVPPSSRGDTQYF.

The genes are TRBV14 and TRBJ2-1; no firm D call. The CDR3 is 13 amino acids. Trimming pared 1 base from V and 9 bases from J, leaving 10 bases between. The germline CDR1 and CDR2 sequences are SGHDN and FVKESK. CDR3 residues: CASSQVGKSEQFF. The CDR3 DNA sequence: TGTGCCAGCAGCCAAGTTGGGAAATCTGAGCAGTTCTTC.

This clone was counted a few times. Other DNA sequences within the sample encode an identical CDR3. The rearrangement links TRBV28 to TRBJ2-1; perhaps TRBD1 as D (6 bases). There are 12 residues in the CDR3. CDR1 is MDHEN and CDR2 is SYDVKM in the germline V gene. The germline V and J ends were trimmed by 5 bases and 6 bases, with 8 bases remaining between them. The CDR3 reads CASSLQGNEQFF. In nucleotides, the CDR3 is TGTGCCAGCAGTCTACAGGGCAATGAGCAGTTCTTC.

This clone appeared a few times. CDR3 coding DNA: TGTGCCTGGAGTAGGGGGGGCGTAGAGACCCAGTACTTC. Translated, it gives CAWSRGGVETQYF. The chain carries TRBV30 and TRBJ2-5; a weak D match, TRBD2 (7 bases). The germline V and J ends were trimmed by 2 bases and 4 bases, with 11 bases remaining between them. Germline loops: CDR1 GTSNPN, CDR2 SVGIG (reference sequence). CDR3 length equals 13 residues.

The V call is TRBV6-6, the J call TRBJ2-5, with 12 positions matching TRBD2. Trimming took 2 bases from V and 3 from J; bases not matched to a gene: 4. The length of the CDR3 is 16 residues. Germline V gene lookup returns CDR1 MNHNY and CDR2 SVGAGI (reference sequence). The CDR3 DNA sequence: TGTGCCAGCAGTTACGGGCTAGCGGGAGGGAAAGAGACCCAGTACTTC. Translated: CASSYGLAGGKETQYF.

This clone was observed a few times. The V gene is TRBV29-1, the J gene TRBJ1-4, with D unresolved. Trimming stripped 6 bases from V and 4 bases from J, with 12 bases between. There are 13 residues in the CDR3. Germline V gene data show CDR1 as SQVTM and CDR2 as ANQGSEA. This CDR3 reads CSVLDGRNEKLFF. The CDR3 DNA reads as TGCAGCGTCCTGGACGGACGTAATGAAAAACTGTTTTTT. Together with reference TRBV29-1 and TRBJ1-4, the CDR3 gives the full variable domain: SAVISQKPSRDICQRGTSLTIQCQVDSQVTMMFWYRQQPGQSLTLIATANQGSEATYESGFVIDKFPISRPNLTFSTLTVSNMSPEDSSIYLCSVLDGRNEKLFFGSGTQLSVL.

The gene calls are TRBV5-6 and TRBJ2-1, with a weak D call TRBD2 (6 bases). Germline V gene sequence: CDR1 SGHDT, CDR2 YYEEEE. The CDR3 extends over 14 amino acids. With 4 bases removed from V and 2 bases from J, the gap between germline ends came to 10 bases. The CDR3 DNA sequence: TGTGCCAGCAGCCGGAGGGCACCCTACAATGAGCAGTTCTTC. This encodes CASSRRAPYNEQFF.

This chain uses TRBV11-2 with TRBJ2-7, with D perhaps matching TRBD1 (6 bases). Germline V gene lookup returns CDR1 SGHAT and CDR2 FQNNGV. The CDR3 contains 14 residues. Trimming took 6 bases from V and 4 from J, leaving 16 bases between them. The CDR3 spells CASRFSGQSYEQYF. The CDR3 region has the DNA TGTGCCAGCAGATTTTCGGGACAAAGTTACGAGCAGTACTTC.